The present entry profiles one TCR beta chain with its context. This clone was observed a single time. What antigen it recognizes has not been identified. Base-call qualities are not available, and no considerably larger clone is one nucleotide away. The CDR3 holds 15 amino acids from the cysteine to the phenylalanine. Only CDR3 DNA remains: 45 bases, in frame from the first base. Relative to germline, V is missing 5 bases and J is missing 4 bases, with 10 bases of the junction outside any gene match. As encoded in the germline V gene, CDR1 is SGHTA while CDR2 is FQGNSA. This specimen comes from a study of blood T cell repertoires in COVID-19 (dated by TCRdb to the early 2020s). Background on the whole study: Samples covering the acute and convalescent phases of COVID-19 were provided by collaborators in the United States, Italy and Spain. The repertoires were released in a freely available public database meant as a resource for research on the immune response to SARS-CoV-2. Samples were obtained from the ongoing ImmuneRACE study (first 160 participants) and from 1,000 to 1,500 subjects provided by 6 global collaborators. Where available, HLA class I and class II types were taken from metadata supplied by the sample provider and were not determined by assay-based typing. The material from the prospective study consisted of cDNA or gDNA derived from T cells, B-cell-depleted T cells, or PBMCs. A de-identified subject ID, COVID-19 status, age in years and sex were almost always included in the sample metadata. Deeply sampled blood TCRbeta repertoires from subjects exposed to, actively infected with, or recovered from COVID-19 were included in the dataset.

What the work shows at the level of the full study, not this receptor alone: The amount of clinical and demographic metadata varied by source and participant and was provided uncurated.

Each collaborating institution followed its own protocols to collect whole blood in K2EDTA tubes. For TCRbeta analysis, collaborators shipped samples as frozen whole blood, isolated PBMCs, or DNA extracted from either of those sample types. TCRbeta CDR3 regions were amplified from genomic DNA by means of the immunoSEQ Assay, a bias-controlled multiplex PCR. Per the source publication's procedure: Nucleated cell counts per sample were estimated from amplification of reference gene primers within the assay. To quantify the absolute abundance of each unique TCRbeta CDR3 rearrangement, sequence reads were collapsed and filtered. For each sample, productive Simpson clonality was calculated as the square root of Simpson's diversity index across productive rearrangements. TCRdb retrieved this table from immuneACCESS and kept in-frame rearrangements only. Not all clones are present; in checked studies, unresolved V genes account for under half, and no reason is known for the remainder. D and trimming were read from the DNA, whereas the V and J calls and clone size are those reported in that table. The sample table holds approximately 65,000 clones, of which 60% to 85% were seen once. The ten biggest clones cover 23% of the sample.

The chain links TRBV7-2 with TRBJ1-1; TRBD1 matches 7 bases in the middle. The sequencing input was peripheral blood. This clonotype originated in a human donor in a cohort sampled during active COVID-19. Here the CDR3 is given as CASSSLTGPSTEAFF. The nucleotides are TGTGCCAGCAGCAGTTTGACAGGGCCGAGCACTGAAGCTTTCTTT.